Each of the 31 T cell receptor beta chains below was sequenced from the same sample in a study of blood T cell repertoires in COVID-19 (dated by TCRdb to the early 2020s). Libraries came from the immunoSEQ multiplex PCR assay. The table was pulled from immuneACCESS by TCRdb, which kept in-frame rearrangements only. Such tables lose some clones; where checked, under half of the loss comes from unresolved V genes, and the rest has no known cause. The sample includes about 95,000 clones, with approximately 88% observed a single time. Under 3.5% of the sample is held by the ten biggest clonotypes. Sequenced material: peripheral blood. All receptors come from a woman between 70 and 85 years old with acute or convalescent COVID-19.

V usage is TRBV4-1 and J usage is TRBJ1-2; no reliable D call. This CDR3 is 11 amino acids long. Germline values: CDR1 MGHRA, CDR2 YSYEKL. Between the trimmed V and J ends, which lost 3 bases and 4 bases, there was a span of 3 bases. CDR3 nucleotide sequence: TGCGCCAGCAGCCACCTCTATGGCTACACCTTC. The encoded protein is CASSHLYGYTF.

The table lists this clone with a count of one. The chain recombines TRBV6-4 with TRBJ1-1; TRBD1 agrees at 7 bases. The CDR3 spans 14 residues. V was clipped by 6 bases and J by 3 bases; unmatched bases: 7. From germline, CDR1 is MRHNA and CDR2 SNTAGT. The CDR3 nucleotides read TGTGCCAGCAGGGATTCTGACAGGGACACTGAAGCTTTCTTT. It specifies CASRDSDRDTEAFF.

This chain joins TRBV5-8 and TRBJ2-1; D gene unclear. The germline V gene encodes CDR1 SGHTS and CDR2 YDEGEE. The CDR3 has 15 residues. Trimming removed 2 bases at V and 10 bases at J, with 19 bases between. In nucleotides, the CDR3 is TGTGCCAGCAGCTTTTTCGGATTCCGTGGCAGGGAGCAGTTCTTC. Translation: CASSFFGFRGREQFF.

CDR3 DNA sequence: TGTGCCAGCAGCCGGGCTAACACTGAAGCTTTCTTT. This codes for CASSRANTEAFF. This chain connects TRBV3-1 (or the pseudogene TRBV3-2) to TRBJ1-1; D is undetermined. This CDR3 contains 12 residues. V lost 4 bases and J lost 2, with 5 bases in between. Germline lookup yields CDR1 LGHDT and CDR2 YNNKEL (reference sequence).

The gene calls are TRBV30 and TRBJ1-6, with D tentatively TRBD1 (6 bases). The germline CDR1 and CDR2 sequences are GTSNPN and SVGIG (reference sequence). This CDR3 is built from 16 residues. V lost 2 bases to trimming and J lost 6 bases, with 17 bases between them. The CDR3 coding sequence is TGTGCCTGGAGTATAAACAGGGTTGATCTTAATTCACCCCTCCACTTT. The encoded protein is CAWSINRVDLNSPLHF.

This clone appeared once. The chain couples TRBV10-1 to TRBJ1-2, with TRBD1 matching over 10 bases. CDR1 is WNHNN, CDR2 SYGVQD, per germline (reference sequence). With V trimmed by 3 bases and J by 0 bases, 7 bases remained unmatched. There are 17 residues in the CDR3. The CDR3 coding sequence is TGCGCCAGCAGTGATGGTTTGGGGACAGGGGCTAACTATGGCTACACCTTC. Translating gives CASSDGLGTGANYGYTF.

This clone was counted once. A junction end diverges from the germline sequence, so it may reflect a read error. This rearrangement joins TRBV6-5 to TRBJ1-2, with D tentatively TRBD1 (5 bases). This CDR3 is built from 15 residues. Germline V gene lookup returns CDR1 MNHEY and CDR2 SVGAGI. The CDR3 sequence: CASTYQSSGGPGYTF. DNA for the CDR3: TGTGCCAGCACTTACCAATCCTCGGGGGGTCCCGGCTACACCTTC.

The chain joins TRBV7-9 to TRBJ2-3; 10 nucleotides agree with TRBD2. This CDR3 spans 15 amino acids. After removal of 5 bases from V and 5 bases from J, the junction contained 7 bases not matched to a gene. Germline lookup yields CDR1 SEHNR and CDR2 FQNEAQ (reference sequence). CDR3 protein: CASSPSGGAGDTQYF. The CDR3 DNA reads TGTGCCAGCAGCCCCAGCGGGGGGGCGGGAGATACGCAGTATTTT.

The chain links TRBV30 to TRBJ1-2; TRBD1 agrees at 8 bases. The germline gives CDR1 GTSNPN, CDR2 SVGIG (reference sequence). Trimming at V came to 1 base and at J to 8 bases, leaving 9 bases not matched to a gene. The length of the CDR3 is 14 residues. The chain's CDR3 is CAWSATRQGQGYTF. The CDR3 nucleotides read TGTGCCTGGAGTGCCACGAGACAGGGGCAAGGCTACACCTTC.

The sample holds a few counts of this clone. V gene TRBV27 combines with J gene TRBJ2-3, with TRBD1 matching over 11 bases. With V trimmed by 2 bases and J by 5 bases, 9 bases remained unmatched. The CDR3 has 17 residues. The germline gives CDR1 MNHEY, CDR2 SMNVEV (reference sequence). The CDR3 region has the DNA TGTGCCAGCAGTTTAAAAGGGGTTGGGACAGGGGGAGATACGCAGTATTTT. It specifies CASSLKGVGTGGDTQYF.

This chain joins TRBV27 and TRBJ2-1; possibly TRBD2 for D (6 bases). CDR3 size: 20 residues. The germline V gene has CDR1 MNHEY and CDR2 SMNVEV (reference sequence). Trimming pared 2 bases from V and 0 bases from J, leaving 23 bases between. CDR3 sequence (DNA): TGTGCCAGCAGTTTACATCGCGGGGACTTGGTCTCTAGCTCCTACAATGAGCAGTTCTTC. This gives the protein CASSLHRGDLVSSSYNEQFF.

This rearrangement joins TRBV7-9 to TRBJ1-2; D is unresolved. Trimming shortened V by 0 bases and J by 3 bases, and 8 bases separated the two germline ends. CDR3 length: 14 amino acids. The germline CDR1 and CDR2 sequences are SEHNR and FQNEAQ (reference sequence). The CDR3 DNA reads as TGTGCCAGCAGCTTAGCGGTAGAATACTATGGCTACACCTTC. Protein: CASSLAVEYYGYTF.

V and J are TRBV5-6 and TRBJ1-3; 10 positions match TRBD1. Germline V lookup: CDR1 SGHDT, CDR2 YYEEEE. The CDR3 is 18 residues long. Trimming removed 3 bases from V and 4 bases from J; junction bases left unmatched: 13. CDR3 protein: CASSSPQTGGRRGNTIYF. CDR3 sequence (DNA): TGTGCCAGCAGCTCACCGCAGACAGGGGGCCGTCGAGGAAACACCATATATTTT.

The chain recombines TRBV10-3 with TRBJ2-1, with D perhaps matching TRBD2 (5 bases). The V and J ends lost 7 bases and 10 bases respectively, with 14 bases between them. This CDR3 spans 12 amino acids. Per germline, CDR1 ENHRY and CDR2 SYGVKD. The CDR3 DNA follows: TGTGCCATCAACGACGGGAAATTGGAGCAGTTCTTC. Its protein product is CAINDGKLEQFF.

The genes are TRBV12-3 or TRBV12-4 and TRBJ2-1; D call uncertain. The length of the CDR3 is 13 residues. V was clipped by 3 bases and J by 8 bases, with 11 bases between them. The CDR3 region is CASSFGEAYEQFF. Here the CDR3 DNA reads TGTGCCAGCAGTTTTGGCGAGGCGTATGAGCAGTTCTTC.

The rearrangement joins TRBV28 to TRBJ2-5; possibly TRBD2 for D (6 bases). Trimming left V 3 bases short and J 4 bases short, with 9 bases between. Germline CDR1 reads MDHEN; CDR2 reads SYDVKM. The CDR3 loop spans 13 amino acids. This CDR3 reads CASSFGGVETQYF. The CDR3 coding sequence is TGTGCCAGCAGTTTCGGGGGAGTAGAGACCCAGTACTTC.

This clone occurred once. The chain combines TRBV3-1 (or the pseudogene TRBV3-2) with TRBJ2-7; 9 nucleotides agree with TRBD2. J gave up 3 bases and V 1 base, and 22 bases lay outside the gene matches. The CDR3 is 21 residues long. The V gene's germline CDR1 is LGHDT and CDR2 YNNKEL (reference sequence). CDR3 nucleotide sequence: TGTGCCAGCAGCCAAGGCCCCCCGGCGGGAGGGCCTGTAAATAAAAACTACGAGCAGTACTTC. As protein: CASSQGPPAGGPVNKNYEQYF.

The chain combines TRBV28 with TRBJ1-1; tentative D call: TRBD1 (5 bases). CDR3 length: 12 amino acids. Trimming removed 6 bases at V and 7 bases at J, with 12 bases between. Germline values: CDR1 MDHEN, CDR2 SYDVKM. The CDR3 DNA follows: TGTGCCAGCAGCCTTTGGGGGGTTGAAGCTTTCTTT. Translated, it gives CASSLWGVEAFF.

The chain links TRBV19 to TRBJ1-5, with 8 nucleotides matching TRBD1. J was trimmed by 0 bases and V by 3 bases; bases with no gene match: 7. CDR3 length: 17 amino acids. CDR1 is LNHDA, CDR2 SQIVND, per germline (reference sequence). The CDR3: CASSIGTGYNSNQPQHF. As DNA, the CDR3 is TGTGCCAGTAGTATCGGGACAGGCTATAATAGCAATCAGCCCCAGCATTTT. The whole variable domain, filled in from reference TRBV19 and TRBJ1-5, reads DGGITQSPKYLFRKEGQNVTLSCEQNLNHDAMYWYRQDPGQGLRLIYYSQIVNDFQKGDIAEGYSVSREKKESFPLTVTSAQKNPTAFYLCASSIGTGYNSNQPQHFGDGTRLSIL.

The J gene is TRBJ2-1, the V gene TRBV6-5; 8 bases agree with TRBD2. CDR1 and CDR2 from the germline V gene are MNHEY and SVGAGI. The CDR3 has 12 residues. The CDR3 nucleotides read TGTCCAGTAGCGGGGTATTACAATGAGCAGTTCTTC. Translated: CPVAGYYNEQFF.

The chain employs TRBV18 and TRBJ1-6; 7 bases agree with TRBD1. V was pared by 6 bases and J by 7 bases, with 15 bases of the junction left unmatched. This CDR3 has 17 residues. Germline CDR1 and CDR2: KGHSH and LQKENI. The CDR3 DNA is TGTGCCAGCTCTAAAAACCCCGCGACAGGGTCGAATTCACCCCTCCACTTT. Its translation is CASSKNPATGSNSPLHF.

The CDR3 DNA reads as TGTGCCAGCAGTTATCAGGGGACACTGAACACCGGGGAGCTGTTTTTT. Its translation is CASSYQGTLNTGELFF. J is TRBJ2-2 and V is TRBV6-5; D perhaps matches TRBD1 (6 bases). There are 16 residues in the CDR3. In germline, CDR1 is MNHEY, CDR2 SVGAGI. Trimming shortened V by 3 bases and J by 1 base, and 12 bases separated the two germline ends.

CDR3 nucleotides: TGCGCCAGCAGTGAGGGGCCACATTTAGCCAAAAACATTCAGTACTTC. As protein: CASSEGPHLAKNIQYF. This chain links TRBV10-1 with TRBJ2-4; D is unresolved. Germline V gene sequence: CDR1 WNHNN, CDR2 SYGVQD (reference sequence). The CDR3 is 16 amino acids. Trimming removed 2 bases from V and 0 bases from J, with 11 bases in between.

This chain joins TRBV19 and TRBJ1-1; TRBD1 matches 7 bases. Germline V gene data show CDR1 as LNHDA and CDR2 as SQIVND (reference sequence). CDR3 length equals 16 residues. V was clipped by 4 bases and J by 4 bases; unmatched bases: 12. CDR3 residues: CASSTTEQGKGTEAFF. The DNA for the CDR3 is TGTGCCAGTAGTACAACAGAACAGGGGAAGGGCACTGAAGCTTTCTTT. The complete variable domain, with remaining parts taken from reference TRBV19 and TRBJ1-1, reads DGGITQSPKYLFRKEGQNVTLSCEQNLNHDAMYWYRQDPGQGLRLIYYSQIVNDFQKGDIAEGYSVSREKKESFPLTVTSAQKNPTAFYLCASSTTEQGKGTEAFFGQGTRLTVV.

The chain couples TRBV5-6 to TRBJ2-5, with TRBD1 matching over 8 bases. The CDR3 is 15 residues long. The junction had 6 bases not matched to a gene; V was cut back by 4 bases and J by 1 base. Germline CDR1 SGHDT, CDR2 YYEEEE. The CDR3 loop reads CASSLGQVIQETQYF. DNA of the CDR3: TGTGCCAGCAGCCTGGGACAGGTGATCCAAGAGACCCAGTACTTC.

The chain joins TRBV5-8 to TRBJ1-2, with unresolved D. Germline lookup yields CDR1 SGHTS and CDR2 YDEGEE. The CDR3 sequence is 16 residues long. Trimming left V 1 base short and J 4 bases short, with 17 bases between. CDR3 DNA: TGTGCCAGCAGCTTGAGTAACGGGGAGCATCTCTATGGCTACACCTTC. It specifies CASSLSNGEHLYGYTF.

This chain joins TRBV2 and TRBJ2-5; no clear D. V gave up 1 base and J gave up 13 bases, with 10 bases separating them. Germline V gene data show CDR1 as SNHLY and CDR2 as FYNNEI. There are 11 residues in the CDR3. The CDR3 sequence is CASSEVNSLYF. CDR3 nucleotides: TGTGCCAGCAGTGAAGTTAATAGCTTGTACTTC.

The chain recombines TRBV5-5 with TRBJ1-2; TRBD1 is a possible D gene (5 bases). Germline lookup yields CDR1 SGHKS and CDR2 YYEKEE (reference sequence). Trimming pared 2 bases from V and 6 bases from J, leaving 11 bases between. The CDR3 totals 13 residues. This CDR3 reads CASSLGALDGYTF. DNA for the CDR3: TGTGCCAGCAGCTTAGGGGCCTTGGATGGCTACACCTTC.

The chain joins TRBV3-1 (or the pseudogene TRBV3-2) to TRBJ2-3, with D tentatively TRBD2 (6 bases). CDR3 length: 15 amino acids. V lost 4 bases to trimming and J lost 2 bases, with 13 bases between them. Germline assignment: CDR1 LGHDT and CDR2 YNNKEL (reference sequence). CDR3 nucleotides: TGTGCCAGCAGCCCCGAGGGACTCCACACAGATACGCAGTATTTT. It yields the protein CASSPEGLHTDTQYF.

This chain uses TRBV7-8 with TRBJ1-4, with D maybe TRBD1 (5 bases). This CDR3 is built from 16 residues. The V gene's germline CDR1 is SGHVS and CDR2 FQNEAQ. The V end lost 2 bases, the J end lost 1 base, and 11 bases lay between the germline ends. The CDR3 sequence is CASSLQWGVTNEKLFF. CDR3 bases: TGTGCCAGCAGCTTACAGTGGGGCGTAACTAATGAAAAACTGTTTTTT.

The chain uses TRBV19 and TRBJ1-2; the D is unclear. V lost 6 bases and J lost 3, with 11 bases in between. The length of the CDR3 is 13 residues. Germline-derived CDR1 and CDR2 are LNHDA and SQIVND (reference sequence). CDR3 nucleotide sequence: TGTGCCAGTAGGGAACCCGGAGACTATGGCTACACCTTC. Amino acid sequence: CASREPGDYGYTF.